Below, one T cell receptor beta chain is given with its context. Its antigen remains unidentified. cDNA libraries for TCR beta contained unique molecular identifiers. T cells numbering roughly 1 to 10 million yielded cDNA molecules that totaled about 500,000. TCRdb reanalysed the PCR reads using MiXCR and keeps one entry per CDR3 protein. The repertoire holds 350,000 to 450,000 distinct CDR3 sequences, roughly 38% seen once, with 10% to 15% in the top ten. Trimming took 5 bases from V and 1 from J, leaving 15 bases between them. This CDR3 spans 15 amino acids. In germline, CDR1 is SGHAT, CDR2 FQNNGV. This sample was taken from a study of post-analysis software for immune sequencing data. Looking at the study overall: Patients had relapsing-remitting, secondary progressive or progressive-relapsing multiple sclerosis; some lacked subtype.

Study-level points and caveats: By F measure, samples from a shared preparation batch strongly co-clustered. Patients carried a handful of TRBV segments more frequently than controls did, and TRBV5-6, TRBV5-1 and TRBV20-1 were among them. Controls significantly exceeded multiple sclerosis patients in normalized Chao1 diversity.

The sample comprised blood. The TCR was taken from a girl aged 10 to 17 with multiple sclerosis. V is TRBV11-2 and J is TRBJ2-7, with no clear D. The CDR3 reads CASSHFRHKSYEQYF. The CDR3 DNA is TGTGCCAGCAGCCACTTCCGACACAAGTCCTACGAGCAGTACTTC.